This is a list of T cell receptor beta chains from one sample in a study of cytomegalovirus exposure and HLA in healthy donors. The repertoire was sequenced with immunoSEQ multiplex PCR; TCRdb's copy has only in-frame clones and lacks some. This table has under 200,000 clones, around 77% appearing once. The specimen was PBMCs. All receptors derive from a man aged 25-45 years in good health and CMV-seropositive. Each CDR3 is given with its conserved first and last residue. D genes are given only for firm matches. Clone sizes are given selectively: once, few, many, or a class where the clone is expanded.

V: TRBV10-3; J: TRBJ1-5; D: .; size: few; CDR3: CAISEREVGNQPQHF; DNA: TGTGCCATCAGTGAGCGGGAGGTAGGCAATCAGCCCCAGCATTTT
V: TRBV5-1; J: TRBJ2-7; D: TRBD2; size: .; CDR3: CASSMGLAAPYEQYF; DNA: TGCGCCAGCAGCATGGGACTAGCGGCACCCTACGAGCAGTACTTC
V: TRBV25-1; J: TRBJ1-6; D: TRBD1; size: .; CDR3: CASSDHFRGLTSPLHF; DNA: TGTGCCAGCAGTGATCACTTCAGGGGGCTGACTTCACCCCTCCACTTT
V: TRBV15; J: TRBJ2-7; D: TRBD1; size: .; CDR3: CATSIRQGSSYEQYF; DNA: TGTGCCACCAGCATTCGACAGGGGAGCTCCTACGAGCAGTACTTC
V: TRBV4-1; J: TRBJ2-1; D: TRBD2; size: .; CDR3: CASSQEGLAGLNEQFF; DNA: TGCGCCAGCAGCCAAGAGGGACTAGCGGGGCTGAATGAGCAGTTCTTC
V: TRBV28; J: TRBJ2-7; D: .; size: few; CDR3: CASSLRFYEQYF; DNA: TGTGCCAGCAGTTTACGTTTCTACGAGCAGTACTTC
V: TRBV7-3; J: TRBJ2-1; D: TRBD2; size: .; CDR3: CASSFSGSGGEAEQFF; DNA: TGTGCCAGCAGCTTCTCCGGTAGCGGGGGTGAGGCTGAGCAGTTCTTC
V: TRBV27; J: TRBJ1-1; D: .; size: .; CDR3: CASSLGRATEAFF; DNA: TGTGCCAGCAGTTTGGGCAGGGCCACTGAAGCTTTCTTT
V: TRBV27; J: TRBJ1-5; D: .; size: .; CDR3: CASSLRGWSNQPQHF; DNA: TGTGCCAGCAGTTTAAGGGGTTGGAGCAATCAGCCCCAGCATTTT
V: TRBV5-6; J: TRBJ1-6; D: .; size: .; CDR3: CASSSTVRTAPNSPLHF; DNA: TGTGCCAGCAGCTCTACCGTAAGGACAGCACCAAATTCACCCCTCCACTTT
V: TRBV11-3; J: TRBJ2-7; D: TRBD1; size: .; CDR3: CASSPGGQASYEQYF; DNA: TGTGCCAGCAGTCCCGGAGGACAGGCATCCTACGAGCAGTACTTC
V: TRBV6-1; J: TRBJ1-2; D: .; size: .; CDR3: CASSESGVNYGYTF; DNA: TGTGCCAGCAGTGAATCCGGGGTTAACTATGGCTACACCTTC
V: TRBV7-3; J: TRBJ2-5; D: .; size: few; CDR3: CASSPGGRGETQYF; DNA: TGTGCCAGCAGCCCCGGGGGGCGGGGAGAGACCCAGTACTTC
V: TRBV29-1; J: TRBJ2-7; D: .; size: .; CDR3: CSVDTERYEQYF; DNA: TGCAGCGTTGACACGGAGCGCTACGAGCAGTACTTC
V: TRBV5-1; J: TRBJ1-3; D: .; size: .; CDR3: CASSLGQAGGNTIYF; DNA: TGCGCCAGCAGCTTGGGCCAGGCTGGAGGAAACACCATATATTTT
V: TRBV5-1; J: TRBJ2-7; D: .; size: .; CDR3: CASSLGADDEQYF; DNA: TGCGCCAGCAGCTTGGGGGCCGACGATGAGCAGTACTTC
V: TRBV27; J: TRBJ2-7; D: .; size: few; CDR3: CASRDSSYEQYF; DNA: TGTGCCAGCAGGGACAGTTCCTACGAGCAGTACTTC
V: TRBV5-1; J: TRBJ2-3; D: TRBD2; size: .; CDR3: CASSPLAGGTDTQYF; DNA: TGCGCCAGCAGCCCCCTTGCGGGGGGCACAGATACGCAGTATTTT
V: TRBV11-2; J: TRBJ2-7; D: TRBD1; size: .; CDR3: CASSSQGADYEQYF; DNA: TGTGCCAGCAGCTCACAGGGGGCCGACTACGAGCAGTACTTC
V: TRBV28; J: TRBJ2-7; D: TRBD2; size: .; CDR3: CASSLPRTSGVYEQYF; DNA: TGTGCCAGCAGTTTACCCCGGACTAGCGGGGTCTACGAGCAGTACTTC
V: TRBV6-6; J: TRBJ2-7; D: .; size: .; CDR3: CASSYSRDYEQYF; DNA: TGTGCCAGCAGTTACTCGAGAGACTACGAGCAGTACTTC
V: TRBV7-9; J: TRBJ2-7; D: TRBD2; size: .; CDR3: CASSLGLAGGNSYEQYF; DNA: TGTGCCAGCAGCCTAGGACTAGCGGGGGGCAACTCCTACGAGCAGTACTTC
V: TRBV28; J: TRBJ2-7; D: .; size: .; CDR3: CASRAHDEQYF; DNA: TGTGCCAGCAGAGCCCACGACGAGCAGTACTTC